What follows are 23 T cell receptor beta chains derived from one specimen sequenced in a study of metastatic and nonmetastatic thyroid tumors. All patients were treatment-naive before thyroid surgery. TCRdb reanalyzed the PCR reads with MiXCR. The table lists approximately 20,000 clones, 15% to 19% of them singletons. Sequencing was done on a sample of blood. The receptors derive from a female donor with papillary thyroid cancer or a benign thyroid nodule (not recorded which). Some clones in this sample may be carry-over from other donors' samples.

This clone has a count of ten or more. The rearrangement uses TRBV19 and TRBJ2-7; 9 nucleotides match TRBD1. V lost 4 bases, J lost 3 bases, and 7 bases stayed unmatched. The CDR3 spans 15 residues. Germline V gene sequence: CDR1 LNHDA, CDR2 SQIVND (reference sequence). For the CDR3, the DNA is TGTGCCAGTAGTACTACCGGGACAGGGTACTACGAGCAGTACTTC. Protein: CASSTTGTGYYEQYF.

This clone occurred many times. A much bigger clone sits one base away, suggesting this may be a read error. The chain recombines TRBV6-1 with TRBJ1-4, with D perhaps matching TRBD1 (5 bases). V was trimmed by 3 bases and J by 7 bases, leaving 15 bases between them. Germline values: CDR1 MNHNS, CDR2 SASEGT. This CDR3 contains 15 residues. This CDR3 reads CASSDALGGGEKLFF. In DNA, the CDR3 is TGTGCCAGCAGTGACGCGCTTGGGGGGGGTGAAAAACTGTTTTTT.

This clone was seen more than once but under ten times. CDR3 nucleotides: TGTGCCAGCAGTTACTCAGCGGGCCACTCCTACGAGCAGTACTTC. Translated, it gives CASSYSAGHSYEQYF. The chain uses TRBV6-5 and TRBJ2-7; perhaps TRBD2 as D (6 bases). Trimming removed 0 bases from V and 0 bases from J, with 9 bases in between. Germline V lookup: CDR1 MNHEY, CDR2 SVGAGI. This CDR3 is built from 15 residues.

This clone was detected many times. V gene TRBV5-1 combines with J gene TRBJ2-1; no firm D call. Germline assignment: CDR1 SGHRS and CDR2 YFSETQ. V lost 2 bases and J 3 bases, leaving 3 bases between the germline ends. CDR3 length equals 12 residues. CDR3 DNA: TGCGCCAGCAGCTTAGTCTACAATGAGCAGTTCTTC. It yields the protein CASSLVYNEQFF.

With regard to this clone: Distinct nucleotide sequences in the sample also encode this CDR3. The V and J genes are TRBV15 and TRBJ2-5; D perhaps matches TRBD2 (5 bases). Germline V CDR1 and CDR2: LNHNV, YYDKDF (reference sequence). The CDR3 consists of 13 residues. V was trimmed by 5 bases and J by 4 bases, leaving 11 bases between them. Written as DNA, the CDR3 is TGTGCCACCAGCCGCCTAGCTGGAGAGACCCAGTACTTC. This encodes CATSRLAGETQYF.

Sample share makes this clone medium-sized. This chain joins TRBV6-5 and TRBJ1-2; D is unresolved. CDR3 size: 15 residues. Per the germline V gene, CDR1 is MNHEY and CDR2 is SVGAGI. V lost 1 base and J 0 bases, leaving 9 bases between the germline ends. The CDR3 here is CASSYFGEANYGYTF. The CDR3, as DNA: TGTGCCAGCAGTTACTTCGGGGAAGCTAACTATGGCTACACCTTC.

This clone turned up a few times. The chain combines TRBV18 with TRBJ1-5; D perhaps matches TRBD1 (5 bases). The CDR3 covers 13 residues. The V and J ends lost 2 bases and 7 bases respectively, with 9 bases between them. Germline V CDR1 and CDR2: KGHSH, LQKENI. CDR3 DNA sequence: TGTGCCAGCTCACCAGGGGGTCTACAGCCCCAGCATTTT. It specifies CASSPGGLQPQHF.

This clone has a count of ten or more. This chain connects TRBV20-1 to TRBJ2-5; the D gene is possibly TRBD1 (7 bases). The CDR3 loop spans 14 amino acids. CDR1 DFQATT and CDR2 SNEGSKA come from the germline V gene (reference sequence). The germline V and J ends were trimmed by 2 bases and 5 bases, with 15 bases remaining between them. This chain's CDR3 is CSARKPGGRETQYF. The CDR3 DNA follows: TGCAGTGCTAGAAAACCAGGGGGGAGGGAGACCCAGTACTTC.

This clone was seen only a few times. This chain connects TRBV10-2 to TRBJ1-2; D possibly corresponds to TRBD1 (5 bases). The germline CDR1 and CDR2 sequences are WSHSY and SAAADI. The CDR3 spans 14 residues. V was pared by 0 bases and J by 8 bases, with 13 bases between. The CDR3 sequence is CASSESGGMEGYTF. In DNA, the CDR3 is TGCGCCAGCAGTGAGTCCGGGGGGATGGAAGGCTACACCTTC.

This clone was counted many times. The chain uses TRBV5-1 and TRBJ2-5; TRBD2 aligns across 11 bases. Looked up from germline, CDR1 is SGHRS and CDR2 is YFSETQ. The CDR3 is 13 residues long. The trim removed 6 bases at V and 5 bases at J, leaving 3 bases unmatched. CDR3 loop: CASTSGGYETQYF. CDR3 bases: TGCGCCAGCACTAGCGGGGGGTATGAGACCCAGTACTTC.

This clone was seen at least ten times. The V and J genes are TRBV10-3 and TRBJ2-2; D call uncertain. The CDR3 has 13 amino acids. Germline CDR1 and CDR2: ENHRY and SYGVKD. Trimming stripped 7 bases from V and 4 bases from J, with 10 bases between. This CDR3 reads CAITGARTGELFF. CDR3 coding DNA: TGTGCCATCACCGGCGCCCGCACCGGGGAGCTGTTTTTT.

Many counts were recorded for this clone. This sequence joins TRBV7-9 and TRBJ1-2; 8 bases match TRBD1. CDR1 and CDR2 from the germline V gene are SEHNR and FQNEAQ (reference sequence). The CDR3 is made up of 14 amino acids. V lost 1 base, J lost 5 bases, and 3 bases stayed unmatched. Here the CDR3 reads CASSLVGQAYGYTF. CDR3 nucleotides: TGTGCCAGCAGCTTAGTGGGACAGGCGTATGGCTACACCTTC.

This clone has at least ten counts. The gene calls are TRBV10-1 and TRBJ2-3, with no clear D. This CDR3 has 15 residues. V dropped 3 bases and J dropped 0 bases, with 10 bases sitting between them. Germline CDR1 WNHNN, CDR2 SYGVQD (reference sequence). The CDR3 loop is CASSEWGISTDTQYF. The DNA for the CDR3 is TGCGCCAGCAGTGAATGGGGTATAAGCACAGATACGCAGTATTTT.

The sample holds many counts of this clone. V and J are TRBV30 and TRBJ2-1; D not resolved. Trimming removed 2 bases at V and 9 bases at J, with 14 bases between. CDR1 is GTSNPN and CDR2 is SVGIG in the germline V gene (reference sequence). The CDR3 covers 13 residues. The DNA of the CDR3 is TGTGCCTGGAGTATCGTCCGGTGGGGTGAGCAGTTCTTC. Amino acid sequence: CAWSIVRWGEQFF.

This clone was detected ten times or more. The J gene is TRBJ1-3, the V gene TRBV4-1; D unresolved. CDR3 length: 15 residues. The germline V gene encodes CDR1 MGHRA and CDR2 YSYEKL. V was clipped by 4 bases and J by 4 bases, with 14 bases between them. The CDR3 is CASSLDGVTGNTIYF. CDR3 nucleotides: TGCGCCAGCAGCCTCGACGGAGTTACGGGAAACACCATATATTTT.

Comment on this clone: The junction shows a germline mismatch at one end, possibly a read error. The chain carries TRBV20-1 and TRBJ2-1; 10 bases agree with TRBD1. Germline CDR1 is DFQATT and CDR2 is SNEGSKA (reference sequence). This CDR3 region has 16 residues. The CDR3 is CSAHPPRDRGYNEQLF. The CDR3 DNA is TGCAGTGCCCACCCGCCCCGGGACAGGGGCTACAATGAGCAGCTCTTC.

In this sample, this clone turned up many times. The chain recombines TRBV9 with TRBJ2-2, with D unresolved. Germline V CDR1 and CDR2: SGDLS, YYNGEE. V was clipped by 5 bases and J by 4 bases, with 12 bases between them. This CDR3 contains 14 residues. CDR3 sequence (DNA): TGTGCCAGCAGGGCTCAAGGGCGCACCGGGGAGCTGTTTTTT. Encoded protein: CASRAQGRTGELFF.

By its share, this clone is medium-sized. The V gene is TRBV6-1, the J gene TRBJ2-7; 10 bases map to TRBD1. The length of the CDR3 is 15 residues. V gave up 6 bases and J gave up 0 bases; unmatched junction bases: 5. Per the germline V gene, CDR1 is MNHNS and CDR2 is SASEGT. For the CDR3, the DNA is TGTGCCAGCAGACCGGGACAGGGGACCTCCTACGAGCAGTACTTC. This gives the protein CASRPGQGTSYEQYF.

Ten or more counts support this clone. CDR3 in DNA: TGTGCCAGCAGCTTAGAGGGACACCCGTCCTACAATGAGCAGTTCTTC. Its protein product is CASSLEGHPSYNEQFF. The chain combines TRBV7-9 with TRBJ2-1; possibly TRBD1 for D (6 bases). There are 16 residues in the CDR3. Germline CDR1 SEHNR, CDR2 FQNEAQ (reference sequence). With 1 base removed from V and 1 base from J, the gap between germline ends came to 11 bases.

This clone was recorded at least ten times. V usage is TRBV7-9 and J usage is TRBJ2-1, with 7 bases identical to TRBD2. The CDR3 contains 16 residues. V lost 1 base to trimming and J lost 4 bases; unmatched junction nucleotides: 7. Per the germline V gene, CDR1 is SEHNR and CDR2 is FQNEAQ (reference sequence). In nucleotides, the CDR3 is TGTGCCAGCAGCTTAGGGCGGGGGACTCAATACAATGAGCAGTTCTTC. It yields the protein CASSLGRGTQYNEQFF.

The chain links TRBV27 to TRBJ2-7; 8 bases are a match to TRBD2. Germline CDR1 reads MNHEY; CDR2 reads SMNVEV (reference sequence). Losses at the gene ends were 3 bases for V and 0 bases for J; bases not matched to a gene: 13. There are 18 residues in the CDR3. Here the CDR3 reads CASSFGRAYTDSSYEQYF. Here the CDR3 DNA reads TGTGCCAGCAGTTTCGGGAGGGCCTACACAGACAGCTCCTACGAGCAGTACTTC.

This clone was observed many times. The gene calls are TRBV28 and TRBJ2-5, with D perhaps matching TRBD2 (6 bases). Germline V CDR1 and CDR2: MDHEN, SYDVKM. Trimming shortened V by 4 bases and J by 1 base, and 16 bases separated the two germline ends. CDR3 size: 16 residues. The CDR3, as DNA: TGTGCCAGCAGTTCCAGGACGGAGGGACCCCAAGAGACCCAGTACTTC. The encoded protein is CASSSRTEGPQETQYF.

The J gene is TRBJ2-7, the V gene TRBV6-1; 9 bases fit TRBD1. Germline V gene sequence: CDR1 MNHNS, CDR2 SASEGT. The trim removed 6 bases at V and 4 bases at J, leaving 4 bases unmatched. This CDR3 is built from 13 residues. The CDR3 region has the DNA TGTGCCAGCAGCGCCGGGACAGGGTACGAGCAGTACTTC. Amino acid sequence: CASSAGTGYEQYF.